Sequencing of this TCR beta chain was carried out in a study of T cells in narcolepsy. The ends were cut back, 3 bases at V and 5 bases at J, with 11 bases in the middle. CDR1 and CDR2 (germline): SGHNT, YYREEE (reference sequence). This CDR3 contains 13 residues. Measured with immunoSEQ multiplex PCR; TCRdb has only the in-frame clones, and not every one. The sample includes nearly 35,000 clones, around 84% seen only once; the top ten take about 2.3%. Sequences were obtained from memory (CD45RA-) CD4+ T cells from blood. The rearrangement uses TRBV5-4 and TRBJ2-5; D is unclear. The sequence derives from a human donor in good health. CDR3 residues: CASSSGSRETQYF. Written as DNA, the CDR3 is TGTGCCAGCAGCTCCGGGTCCCGGGAGACCCAGTACTTC.